These T cell receptor beta chains were read from a single sample in a study of a mutant IDH1 vaccine in newly diagnosed glioma. These receptors have no identified antigens. Clones were sequenced by immunoSEQ multiplex PCR, and TCRdb holds only the in-frame ones, with some missing. The sample contains some 30,000 clones, around 90% of which appear only once. Sequenced here: PBMCs, sampled from a glioma patient whose treatment included an IDH1 peptide vaccine. These receptors came from a man between 18 and 35 years old with glioma. CDR3s include the opening cysteine and the closing phenylalanine or tryptophan. Each record gives: clone size, D gene, J gene, V gene, CDR3 protein, CDR3 DNA. D genes are given only for firm matches. Rows may omit the clone size; those that give it use once, few, many or a size class.

NA | NA | TRBJ1-1 | TRBV5-1 | CASSSTGITEAFF | TGCGCCAGCAGCTCGACAGGCATCACTGAAGCTTTCTTT
NA | NA | TRBJ2-3 | TRBV2 | CASSVSAQAEGGDTQYF | TGTGCCAGCAGTGTTTCGGCCCAGGCGGAAGGAGGAGATACGCAGTATTTT
NA | NA | TRBJ2-3 | TRBV6-5 | CASSPRARNTDTQYF | TGTGCCAGCAGCCCAAGGGCGCGGAACACAGATACGCAGTATTTT
NA | NA | TRBJ2-3 | TRBV6-5 | CATTRQGRTDTQYF | TGTGCCACCACCCGGCAGGGGAGGACAGATACGCAGTATTTT
NA | TRBD2 | TRBJ2-1 | TRBV7-2 | CASSPYGLADNEQFF | TGTGCCAGCAGCCCTTATGGGCTAGCGGACAATGAGCAGTTCTTC
NA | TRBD1 | TRBJ2-7 | TRBV25-1 | CASSEIGTGVHEQYF | TGTGCCAGCAGTGAAATAGGGACAGGGGTCCACGAGCAGTACTTC
once | NA | TRBJ1-1 | TRBV4-3 | CASSQGILNTEAFF | TGCGCCAGCAGCCAAGGGATTTTGAACACTGAAGCTTTCTTT
NA | TRBD1 | TRBJ2-7 | TRBV18 | CASSPSGQGREQYF | TGTGCCAGCTCCCCCTCGGGACAGGGCCGCGAGCAGTACTTC
few | NA | TRBJ2-2 | TRBV6-5 | CASSRGGTGELFF | TGTGCCAGCAGTAGAGGGGGAACCGGGGAGCTGTTTTTT
NA | NA | TRBJ2-7 | TRBV4-2 | CASSQDYQGTYEQYF | TGTGCCAGCAGCCAAGATTACCAGGGAACCTACGAGCAGTACTTC
NA | NA | TRBJ1-1 | TRBV7-2 | CASRITEVNTEAFF | TGTGCCAGCAGAATAACCGAAGTGAACACTGAAGCTTTCTTT
NA | NA | TRBJ2-1 | TRBV6-6 | CASSYSSSGEQFF | TGTGCCAGCAGTTACTCGAGTAGCGGTGAGCAGTTCTTC
NA | NA | TRBJ2-5 | TRBV7-2 | CASSFPGYETQYF | TGTGCCAGCAGCTTCCCGGGGTACGAGACCCAGTACTTC
few | NA | TRBJ1-1 | TRBV2 | CASGEGLRLNTEAFF | TGTGCCAGCGGGGAGGGGCTCCGACTGAACACTGAAGCTTTCTTT
NA | TRBD2 | TRBJ2-4 | TRBV27 | CASRRWGTSGENIQYF | TGTGCCAGCAGGCGGTGGGGGACTAGCGGGGAAAACATTCAGTACTTC
NA | NA | TRBJ1-1 | TRBV5-4 | CASSLAGQTEAFF | TGTGCCAGCAGCTTGGCCGGCCAGACTGAAGCTTTCTTT